Listed here is a single TCR beta chain. No antigen is known for it. In the PCR, 60 Vbeta and 13 Jbeta primers were used. Sequenced by immunoSEQ multiplex PCR; TCRdb stores in-frame clones only, minus some. This table has 200,000 or so clones, about three quarters appearing once. This sample is part of a study of cytomegalovirus exposure and HLA in healthy donors. General study findings and limits: Researchers reportedly found TCR beta sequences accurately predicted most subjects' HLA-A and HLA-B alleles. Sequencing artifact likely explains a cluster of highly shared sequence variants.

V lost 6 bases, J lost 4 bases, and 5 bases stayed unmatched. Germline CDR1 and CDR2: MDHEN and SYDVKM. This CDR3 contains 14 residues. This clonotype was obtained from a woman aged 25-40 years in good health and CMV-seropositive. The sample consisted of PBMCs. This sequence joins TRBV28 and TRBJ2-5, with 10 bases aligning to TRBD2. CDR3 amino acids: CASRLAGERETQYF. In DNA, the CDR3 is TGTGCCAGCAGGCTAGCGGGAGAGCGAGAGACCCAGTACTTC. Together with reference TRBV28 and TRBJ2-5, the CDR3 gives the full variable domain: DVKVTQSSRYLVKRTGEKVFLECVQDMDHENMFWYRQDPGLGLRLIYFSYDVKMKEKGDIPEGYSVSREKKERFSLILESASTNQTSMYLCASRLAGERETQYFGPGTRLLVL.